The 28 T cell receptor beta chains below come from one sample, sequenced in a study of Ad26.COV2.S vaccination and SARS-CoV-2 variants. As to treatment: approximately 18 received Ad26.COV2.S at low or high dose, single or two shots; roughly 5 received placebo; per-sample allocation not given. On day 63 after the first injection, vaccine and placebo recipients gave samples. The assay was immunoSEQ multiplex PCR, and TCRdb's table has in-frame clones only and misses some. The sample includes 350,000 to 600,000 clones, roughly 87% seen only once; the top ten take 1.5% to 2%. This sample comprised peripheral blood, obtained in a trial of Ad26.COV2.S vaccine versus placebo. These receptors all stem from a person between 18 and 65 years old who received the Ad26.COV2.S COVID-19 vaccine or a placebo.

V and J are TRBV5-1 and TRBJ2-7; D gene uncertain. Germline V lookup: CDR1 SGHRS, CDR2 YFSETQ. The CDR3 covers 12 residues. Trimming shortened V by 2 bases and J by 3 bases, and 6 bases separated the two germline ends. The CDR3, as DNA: TGCGCCAGCAGCTTAAGCGACTACGAGCAGTACTTC. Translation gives CASSLSDYEQYF.

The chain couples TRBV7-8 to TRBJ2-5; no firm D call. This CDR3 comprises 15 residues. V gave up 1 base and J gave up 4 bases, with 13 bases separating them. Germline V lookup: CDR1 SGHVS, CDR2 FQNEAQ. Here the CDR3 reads CASSLGTIFGETQYF. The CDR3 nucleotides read TGTGCCAGCAGCTTAGGGACGATTTTCGGAGAGACCCAGTACTTC.

The DNA of the CDR3 is TGTGCCAGCAGTATCAGTAACACCCTTGGAAACACCATATATTTT. Encoded protein: CASSISNTLGNTIYF. The chain links TRBV2 to TRBJ1-3; D is ambiguous. The CDR3 runs 15 residues. Germline assignment: CDR1 SNHLY and CDR2 FYNNEI. V was clipped by 5 bases and J by 3 bases, with 14 bases between them.

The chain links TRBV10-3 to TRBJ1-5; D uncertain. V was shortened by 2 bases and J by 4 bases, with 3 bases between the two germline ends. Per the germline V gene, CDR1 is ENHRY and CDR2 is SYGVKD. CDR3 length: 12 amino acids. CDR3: CAISEPNQPQHF. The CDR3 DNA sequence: TGTGCCATCAGTGAGCCGAATCAGCCCCAGCATTTT.

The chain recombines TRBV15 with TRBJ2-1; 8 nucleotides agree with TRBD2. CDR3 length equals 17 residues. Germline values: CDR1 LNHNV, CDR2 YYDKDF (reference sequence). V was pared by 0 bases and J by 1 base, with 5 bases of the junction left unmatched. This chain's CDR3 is CATSRDRAGGSYNEQFF. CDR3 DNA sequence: TGTGCCACCAGCAGAGATAGGGCGGGGGGATCCTACAATGAGCAGTTCTTC.

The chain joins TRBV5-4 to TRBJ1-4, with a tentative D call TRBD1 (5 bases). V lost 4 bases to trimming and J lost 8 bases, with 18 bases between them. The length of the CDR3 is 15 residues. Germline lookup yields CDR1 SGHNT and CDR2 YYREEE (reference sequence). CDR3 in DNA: TGTGCCAGCAGCCCGGGGGGTCAGAGGAGGGAAAAACTGTTTTTT. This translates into CASSPGGQRREKLFF.

CDR3 nucleotide sequence: TGCGCCAGCAGCTTGGAAGTAGACTCTGGGGCCAACGTCCTGACTTTC. Amino acids: CASSLEVDSGANVLTF. The V gene is TRBV5-1, the J gene TRBJ2-6; D not resolved. This CDR3 is 16 amino acids long. V lost 0 bases to trimming and J lost 0 bases, with 7 bases between them. Germline V gene data show CDR1 as SGHRS and CDR2 as YFSETQ.

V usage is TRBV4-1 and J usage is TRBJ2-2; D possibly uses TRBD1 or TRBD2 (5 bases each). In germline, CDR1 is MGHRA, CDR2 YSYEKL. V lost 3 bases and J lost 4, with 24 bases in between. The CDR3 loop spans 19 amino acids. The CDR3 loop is CASSQWGLRASRGTGELFF. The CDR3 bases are TGCGCCAGCAGCCAGTGGGGCTTGCGGGCTAGCCGCGGCACCGGGGAGCTGTTTTTT.

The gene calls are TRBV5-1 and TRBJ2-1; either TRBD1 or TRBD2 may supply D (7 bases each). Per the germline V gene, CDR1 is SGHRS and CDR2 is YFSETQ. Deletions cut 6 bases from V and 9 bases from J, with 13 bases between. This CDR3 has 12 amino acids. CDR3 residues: CASNTGEGEQFF. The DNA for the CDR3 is TGCGCCAGCAACACAGGGGAGGGTGAGCAGTTCTTC.

The CDR3 DNA follows: TGTGCCTGCCCCCTCGGGTCCTCGGGAGATACGCAGTATTTT. Its translation: CACPLGSSGDTQYF. This sequence joins TRBV30 and TRBJ2-3; no definite D call. The CDR3 extends over 14 amino acids. Germline V gene data show CDR1 as GTSNPN and CDR2 as SVGIG (reference sequence). The V gene lost 6 bases and the J gene lost 5 bases, with 18 bases spanning the gap.

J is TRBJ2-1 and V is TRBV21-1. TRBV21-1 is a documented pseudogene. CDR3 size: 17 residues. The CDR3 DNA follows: TGTGCCAGCAGCAAGAAGGGACCCGGGGGCAACTACAATGAGCAGTTCTTC. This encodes CASSKKGPGGNYNEQFF.

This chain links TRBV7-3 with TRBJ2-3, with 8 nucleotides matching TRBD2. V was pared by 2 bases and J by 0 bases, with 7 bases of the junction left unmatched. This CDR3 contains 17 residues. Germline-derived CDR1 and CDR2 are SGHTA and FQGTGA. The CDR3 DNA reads TGTGCCAGCAGCTTATTAGGGACTAGTGGTAGCACAGATACGCAGTATTTT. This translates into CASSLLGTSGSTDTQYF.

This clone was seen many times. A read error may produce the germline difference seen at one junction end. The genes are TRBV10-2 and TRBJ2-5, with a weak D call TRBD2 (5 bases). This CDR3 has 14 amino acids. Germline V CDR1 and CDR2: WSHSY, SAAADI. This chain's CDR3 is CASSDRTPRPPLHF. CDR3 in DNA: TGCGCCAGCAGCGACCGGACTCCGAGGCCACCCCTACACTTC.

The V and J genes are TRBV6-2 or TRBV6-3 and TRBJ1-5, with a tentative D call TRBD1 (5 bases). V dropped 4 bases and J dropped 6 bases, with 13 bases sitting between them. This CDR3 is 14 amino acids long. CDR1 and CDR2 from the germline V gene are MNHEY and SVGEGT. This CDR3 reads CASSLTTRGQPQHF. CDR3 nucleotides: TGTGCCAGCAGTTTAACAACAAGGGGTCAGCCCCAGCATTTT.

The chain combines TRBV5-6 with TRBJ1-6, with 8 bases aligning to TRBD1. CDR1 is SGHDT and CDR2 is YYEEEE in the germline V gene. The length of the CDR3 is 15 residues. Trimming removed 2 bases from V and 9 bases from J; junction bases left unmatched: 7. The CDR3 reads CASSFGDRRSSPLHF. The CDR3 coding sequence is TGTGCCAGCAGCTTCGGGGACAGGCGTAGTTCACCCCTCCACTTT.

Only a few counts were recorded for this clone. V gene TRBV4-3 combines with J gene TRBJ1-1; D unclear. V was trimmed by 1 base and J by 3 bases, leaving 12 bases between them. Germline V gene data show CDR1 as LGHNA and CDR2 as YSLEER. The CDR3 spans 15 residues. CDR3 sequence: CASSQGSGAHTEAFF. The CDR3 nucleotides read TGCGCCAGCAGCCAAGGTAGCGGCGCTCACACTGAAGCTTTCTTT.

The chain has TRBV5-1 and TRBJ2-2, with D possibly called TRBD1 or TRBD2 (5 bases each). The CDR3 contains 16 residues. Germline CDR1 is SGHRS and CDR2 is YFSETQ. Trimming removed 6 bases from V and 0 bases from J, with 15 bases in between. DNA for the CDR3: TGCGCCAGCACGACTAAGGGACGGCCGAACACCGGGGAGCTGTTTTTT. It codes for CASTTKGRPNTGELFF.

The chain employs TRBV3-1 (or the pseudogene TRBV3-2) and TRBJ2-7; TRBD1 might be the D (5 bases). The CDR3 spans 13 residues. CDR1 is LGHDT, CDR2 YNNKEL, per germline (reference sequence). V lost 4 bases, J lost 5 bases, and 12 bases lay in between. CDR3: CASSPNSRDEQYF. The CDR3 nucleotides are TGTGCCAGCAGCCCCAACTCCAGGGACGAGCAGTACTTC.

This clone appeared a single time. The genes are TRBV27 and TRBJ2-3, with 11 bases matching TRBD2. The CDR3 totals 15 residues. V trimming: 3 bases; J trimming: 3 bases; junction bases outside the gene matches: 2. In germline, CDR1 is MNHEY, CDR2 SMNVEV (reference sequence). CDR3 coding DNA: TGTGCCAGCAGTTTTAGCGGGAGGGCAACAGATACGCAGTATTTT. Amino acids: CASSFSGRATDTQYF.

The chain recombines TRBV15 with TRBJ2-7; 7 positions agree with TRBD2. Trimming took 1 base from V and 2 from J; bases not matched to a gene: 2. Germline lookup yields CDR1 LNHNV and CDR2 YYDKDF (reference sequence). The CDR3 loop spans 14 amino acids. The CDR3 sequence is CATSRVAGAYEQYF. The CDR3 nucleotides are TGTGCCACCAGCAGAGTTGCGGGAGCCTACGAGCAGTACTTC.

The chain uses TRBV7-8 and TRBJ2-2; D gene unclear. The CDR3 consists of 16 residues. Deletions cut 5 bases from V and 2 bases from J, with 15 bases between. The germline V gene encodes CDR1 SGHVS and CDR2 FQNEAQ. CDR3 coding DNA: TGTGCCAGCAGCATAACCGGTTATAGTAACACCGGGGAGCTGTTTTTT. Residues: CASSITGYSNTGELFF.

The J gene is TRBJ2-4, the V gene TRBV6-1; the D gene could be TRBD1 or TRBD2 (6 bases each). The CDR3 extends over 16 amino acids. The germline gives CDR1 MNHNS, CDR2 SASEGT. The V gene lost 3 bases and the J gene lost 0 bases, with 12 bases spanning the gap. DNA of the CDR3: TGTGCCAGCAGTGAGTACGGGGGCCTAGCCAAAAACATTCAGTACTTC. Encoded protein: CASSEYGGLAKNIQYF.

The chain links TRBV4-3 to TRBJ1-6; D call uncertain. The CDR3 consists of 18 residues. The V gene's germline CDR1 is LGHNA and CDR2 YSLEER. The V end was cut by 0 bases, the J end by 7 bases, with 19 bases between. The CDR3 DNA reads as TGCGCCAGCAGCCAAGATTATTATGGCCGTGTCTCCAATTCACCCCTCCACTTT. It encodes CASSQDYYGRVSNSPLHF.

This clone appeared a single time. The CDR3 bases are TGTGCCAGCAGTTATGGGACAGGAGAGACCCAGTACTTC. This sequence encodes CASSYGTGETQYF. V gene TRBV11-3 combines with J gene TRBJ2-5; 8 positions match TRBD1. This CDR3 is built from 13 residues. CDR1 is SGHNT, CDR2 YENEEA, per germline. V dropped 6 bases and J dropped 4; count of bases not matched to a gene: 4.

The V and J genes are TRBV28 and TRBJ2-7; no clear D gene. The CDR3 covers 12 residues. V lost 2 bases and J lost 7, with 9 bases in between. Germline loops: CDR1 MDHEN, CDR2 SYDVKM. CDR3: CASSLVVSEQYF. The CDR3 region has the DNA TGTGCCAGCAGTTTAGTAGTCTCAGAGCAGTACTTC. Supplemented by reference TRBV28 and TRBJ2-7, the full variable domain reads DVKVTQSSRYLVKRTGEKVFLECVQDMDHENMFWYRQDPGLGLRLIYFSYDVKMKEKGDIPEGYSVSREKKERFSLILESASTNQTSMYLCASSLVVSEQYFGPGTRLTVT.

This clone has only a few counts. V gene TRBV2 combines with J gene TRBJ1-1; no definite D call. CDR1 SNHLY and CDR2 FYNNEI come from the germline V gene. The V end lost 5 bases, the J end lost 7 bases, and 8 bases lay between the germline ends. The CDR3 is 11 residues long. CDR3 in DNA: TGTGCCAGCAGTCGACAATTTGAAGCTTTCTTT. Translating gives CASSRQFEAFF.

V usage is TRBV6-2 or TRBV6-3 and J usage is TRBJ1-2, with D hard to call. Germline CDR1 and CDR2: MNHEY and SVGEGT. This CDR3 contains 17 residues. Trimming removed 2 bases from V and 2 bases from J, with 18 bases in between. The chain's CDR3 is CASSYPLPWRVNYGYTF. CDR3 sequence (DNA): TGTGCCAGCAGTTACCCATTACCCTGGAGGGTAAACTATGGCTACACCTTC.

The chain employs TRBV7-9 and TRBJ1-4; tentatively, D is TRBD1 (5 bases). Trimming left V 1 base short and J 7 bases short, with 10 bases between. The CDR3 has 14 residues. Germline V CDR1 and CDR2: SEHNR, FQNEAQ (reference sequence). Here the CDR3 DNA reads TGTGCCAGCAGCTTAGGGGCAGGGTTTGAAAAACTGTTTTTT. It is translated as CASSLGAGFEKLFF.